The 12 T cell receptor beta chains below come from one sample, sequenced in a study of T cell repertoires in cytomegalovirus infection. Via MiXCR, TCRdb re-called the reads, giving one row per CDR3 protein. The sample yields about 740,000 distinct CDR3 sequences, 35% to 45% seen once. Material: PBMCs. These receptors were collected from a human donor in good health (CMV status not recorded). Some clones in this sample may be carry-over from other donors' samples.

This clonotype was seen repeatedly, ten times or more. This chain joins TRBV7-2 and TRBJ1-5, with D maybe TRBD1 (5 bases). The germline V gene encodes CDR1 SGHTA and CDR2 FQGNSA. CDR3 size: 16 residues. The germline V and J ends were trimmed by 4 bases and 2 bases, with 15 bases remaining between them. The CDR3 loop is CASSSHSGGGNQPQHF. The CDR3 nucleotides read TGTGCCAGCAGCTCCCACTCCGGAGGGGGCAATCAGCCCCAGCATTTT. The whole variable domain, remainder taken from reference TRBV7-2 and TRBJ1-5, is GAGVSQSPSNKVTEKGKDVELRCDPISGHTALYWYRQSLGQGLEFLIYFQGNSAPDKSGLPSDRFSAERTGGSVSTLTIQRTQQEDSAVYLCASSSHSGGGNQPQHFGDGTRLSIL.

This clonotype was observed a handful of times. The gene calls are TRBV6-1 and TRBJ1-5; 7 positions match TRBD1. This CDR3 comprises 13 residues. V lost 2 bases to trimming and J lost 7 bases; unmatched junction nucleotides: 2. Germline assignment: CDR1 MNHNS and CDR2 SASEGT. CDR3 region: CASSERGLQPQHF. DNA for the CDR3: TGTGCCAGCAGTGAAAGGGGGCTGCAGCCCCAGCATTTT.

The chain has TRBV5-6 and TRBJ1-6, with TRBD1 identical over 7 bases. J was trimmed by 9 bases and V by 4 bases; bases with no gene match: 10. Germline CDR1 and CDR2: SGHDT and YYEEEE. The CDR3 runs to 15 residues. The CDR3 spells CASSLDRVAGSPLHF. DNA for the CDR3: TGTGCCAGCAGCCTTGACAGGGTTGCGGGTTCACCCCTCCACTTT.

This clonotype was counted between two and nine times. This rearrangement joins TRBV12-3 or TRBV12-4 to TRBJ2-1; TRBD2 agrees at 7 bases. The CDR3 spans 16 residues. Trimming cost V 3 bases and J 5 bases; bases outside gene matches: 10. The CDR3 DNA reads TGTGCCAGCAGTTTGCAAGCGGGACCCACTAACAATGAGCAGTTCTTC. This translates into CASSLQAGPTNNEQFF.

In this sample, this clonotype turned up many times. The J gene is TRBJ2-7, the V gene TRBV7-6; maybe TRBD1 (5 bases). Trimming took 1 base from V and 0 from J, leaving 19 bases between them. CDR1 and CDR2 (germline): SGHVS, FNYEAQ. The CDR3 sequence is 18 residues long. For the CDR3, the DNA is TGTGCCAGCAGCTTAGAGTCATTTAGGACACTTAGCTCCTACGAGCAGTACTTC. Amino acids: CASSLESFRTLSSYEQYF.

This CDR3 is CASSAPDRGKNEQFF. The CDR3 coding sequence is TGTGCCAGCAGTGCGCCGGACAGGGGTAAAAATGAGCAGTTCTTC. V is TRBV7-9 and J is TRBJ2-1; TRBD1 matches at 9 bases. Germline loops: CDR1 SEHNR, CDR2 FQNEAQ (reference sequence). This CDR3 comprises 15 residues. After removal of 6 bases from V and 7 bases from J, the junction contained 10 bases not matched to a gene.

The chain recombines TRBV20-1 with TRBJ2-5; 13 nucleotides match TRBD2. CDR3 length equals 14 residues. CDR1 DFQATT and CDR2 SNEGSKA come from the germline V gene (reference sequence). The ends lost 6 bases at V and 5 bases at J; junction bases unmatched: 6. The CDR3: CSAGLAGAWETQYF. CDR3 nucleotide sequence: TGCAGTGCAGGACTAGCGGGAGCCTGGGAGACCCAGTACTTC.

CDR3: CASSQAQDRRGQNEQFF. The CDR3 DNA is TGTGCCAGCAGCCAAGCCCAGGATCGGAGAGGTCAGAATGAGCAGTTCTTC. The rearrangement uses TRBV4-2 and TRBJ2-1; no clear D. CDR1 and CDR2 from the germline V gene are LGHNA and YNFKEQ. This CDR3 has 17 residues. Trimming removed 1 base at V and 7 bases at J, with 20 bases between.

This clonotype was detected many times. V gene TRBV27 combines with J gene TRBJ2-5, with 12 nucleotides matching TRBD2. CDR3 length: 15 amino acids. The trim removed 6 bases at V and 2 bases at J, leaving 4 bases unmatched. Germline V gene sequence: CDR1 MNHEY, CDR2 SMNVEV (reference sequence). The CDR3 nucleotides read TGTGCCAGCAGCTTTCTAGCGGGGGGGCAAGAGACCCAGTACTTC. Translation gives CASSFLAGGQETQYF.

This chain connects TRBV19 to TRBJ2-7; TRBD1 aligns across 9 bases. The V gene end was trimmed by 8 bases and the J gene end by 5 bases; junction bases not matched to a gene: 10. CDR1 and CDR2 (germline): LNHDA, SQIVND (reference sequence). CDR3 length equals 14 residues. CDR3 protein: CASGITGGKDEQYF. Written as DNA, the CDR3 is TGTGCCAGTGGGATCACAGGGGGCAAGGACGAGCAGTACTTC.

The CDR3 sequence is CASSHRQQTNSPLHF. For the CDR3, the DNA is TGTGCCAGCAGCCACAGGCAGCAGACGAATTCACCCCTCCACTTT. The genes are TRBV11-1 and TRBJ1-6; TRBD1 is a possible D gene (5 bases). The CDR3 has 15 residues. Germline loops: CDR1 SGHAT, CDR2 FQDESV (reference sequence). V was shortened by 5 bases and J by 7 bases, with 15 bases between the two germline ends.

This clonotype was recorded a few times. The chain's CDR3 is CASSRQNNEQFF. The CDR3 region has the DNA TGTGCCAGCAGTCGTCAGAACAATGAGCAGTTCTTC. The V and J genes are TRBV27 and TRBJ2-1; no reliable D call. The germline V gene has CDR1 MNHEY and CDR2 SMNVEV (reference sequence). The V gene lost 5 bases and the J gene lost 5 bases, with 7 bases spanning the gap. CDR3 length: 12 residues.